This T cell receptor beta chain originates from a study of T cell responses to AZD1222 COVID-19 vaccine. TCRdb's table, derived via immunoSEQ multiplex PCR, lists solely in-frame clones and lacks some. The sample holds roughly 70,000 clones, about four fifths seen once. With V trimmed by 4 bases and J by 4 bases, 9 bases remained unmatched. Germline V gives CDR1 ENHRY, CDR2 SYGVKD. This CDR3 spans 16 amino acids. This TCR derives from an adult in good health. The starting material was peripheral blood, obtained on day 0 of MenACWY control vaccination. The chain joins TRBV10-3 to TRBJ1-3, with 8 bases lining up with TRBD1. CDR3 sequence: CAISALPRGPGNTIYF. As DNA, the CDR3 is TGTGCCATCAGTGCTCTCCCCAGGGGGCCGGGAAACACCATATATTTT.